The present T cell receptor beta chain was sequenced within a study of T cell changes during pregnancy in multiple sclerosis. Produced via immunoSEQ multiplex PCR; TCRdb's table is partial and in-frame only. The data contain 80,000 to 100,000 clones, around 92% of them singletons. This CDR3 is 15 amino acids long. Germline V gives CDR1 GTSNPN, CDR2 SVGIG (reference sequence). Between the trimmed V and J ends, which lost 0 bases and 9 bases, there was a span of 20 bases. Sequenced here: peripheral blood, sampled in the first trimester of pregnancy. This TCR was recovered from a female donor with multiple sclerosis, enrolled in a pregnancy study. The rearrangement joins TRBV30 to TRBJ1-1; no clear D gene. CDR3 sequence reads: CAWSVPRSTLNKAFF. The DNA of the CDR3 is TGTGCCTGGAGTGTACCTCGGTCAACCCTGAATAAAGCTTTCTTT.